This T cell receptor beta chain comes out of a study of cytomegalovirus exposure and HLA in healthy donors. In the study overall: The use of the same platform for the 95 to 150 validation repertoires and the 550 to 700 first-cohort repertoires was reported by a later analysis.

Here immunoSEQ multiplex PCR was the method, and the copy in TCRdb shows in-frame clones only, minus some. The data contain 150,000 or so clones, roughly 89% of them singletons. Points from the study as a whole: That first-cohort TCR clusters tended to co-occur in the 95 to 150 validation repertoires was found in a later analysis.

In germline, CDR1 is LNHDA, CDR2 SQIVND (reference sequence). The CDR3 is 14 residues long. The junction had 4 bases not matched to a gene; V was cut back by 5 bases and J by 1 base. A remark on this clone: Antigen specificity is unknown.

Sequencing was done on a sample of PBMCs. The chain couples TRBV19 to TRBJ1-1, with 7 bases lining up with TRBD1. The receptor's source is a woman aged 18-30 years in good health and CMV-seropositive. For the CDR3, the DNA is TGTGCCAGTAGTGTGGGACAGACGAACACTGAAGCTTTCTTT. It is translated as CASSVGQTNTEAFF.